The sequence of this T cell receptor beta chain was determined in a study of T cell repertoires and HLA-DP antigens. This clone was found once. Antigen specificity is unknown. Generated by immunoSEQ multiplex PCR, the TCRdb table keeps only in-frame clones and is missing some. Among about 73,000 clones listed, 80% were seen once. Germline V gene sequence: CDR1 SGDLS, CDR2 YYNGEE. V lost 3 bases to trimming and J lost 5 bases, with 12 bases between them. This CDR3 is built from 15 residues. The genes are TRBV9 and TRBJ1-6; D is uncertain. Sequencing was performed on CD4+ T cells from PBMCs. This clonotype was obtained from a man aged 55 to 70 in good health and CMV-seronegative. Here the CDR3 reads CASSASPNDNSPLHF. CDR3 in DNA: TGTGCCAGCAGCGCCTCCCCGAACGATAATTCACCCCTCCACTTT.